The T cell receptor (beta chain) under discussion was sequenced for a study of blood T cell repertoires in COVID-19. On the study more broadly: Donors in the United States, Italy and Spain gave samples during acute or convalescent COVID-19. From T cells, B-cell-depleted T cells, or PBMCs came the material, which was cDNA or gDNA.

Under the authors' procedure: Quantification of nucleated cells was approximated via reference gene primer amplification. TCRdb's copy holds only in-frame clones and misses some; the assay was immunoSEQ multiplex PCR. V, J and clone size derive from that table, while D and trimming were established from the DNA sequence. The data contain over 100,000 clones, roughly 91% of them singletons. CDR3 size: 14 residues. The V and J ends lost 4 bases and 5 bases respectively, with 12 bases between them. Germline V gene lookup returns CDR1 MNHEY and CDR2 SVGAGI. The sequencing sample was made of peripheral blood. The sequence was collected from a human donor in a cohort sampled during active COVID-19. The V and J genes are TRBV6-5 and TRBJ1-3; possibly TRBD1 for D (6 bases). As DNA, the CDR3 is TGTGCCAGCAGTTCTATGGACAGAAGAAACACCATATATTTT. It yields the protein CASSSMDRRNTIYF.